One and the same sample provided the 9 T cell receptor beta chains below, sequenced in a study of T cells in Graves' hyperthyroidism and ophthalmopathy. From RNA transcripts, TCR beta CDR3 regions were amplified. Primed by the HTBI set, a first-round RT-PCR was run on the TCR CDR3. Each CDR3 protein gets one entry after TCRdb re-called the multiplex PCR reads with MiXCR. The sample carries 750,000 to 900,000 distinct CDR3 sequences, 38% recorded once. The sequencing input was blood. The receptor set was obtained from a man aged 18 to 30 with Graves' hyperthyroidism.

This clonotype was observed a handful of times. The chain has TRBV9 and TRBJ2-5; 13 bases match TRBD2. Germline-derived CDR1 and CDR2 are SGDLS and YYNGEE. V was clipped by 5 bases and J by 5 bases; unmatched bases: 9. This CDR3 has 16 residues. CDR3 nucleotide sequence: TGTGCCAGCAGTGCCACTAGCGGGAGGGCCGGGGAGACCCAGTACTTC. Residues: CASSATSGRAGETQYF.

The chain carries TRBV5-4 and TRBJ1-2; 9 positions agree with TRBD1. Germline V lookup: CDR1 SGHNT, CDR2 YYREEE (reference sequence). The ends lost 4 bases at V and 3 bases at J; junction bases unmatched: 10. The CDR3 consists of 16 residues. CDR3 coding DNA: TGTGCCAGCAGCAAGGGGACAGGGCGGCGGTACTATGGCTACACCTTC. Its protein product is CASSKGTGRRYYGYTF.

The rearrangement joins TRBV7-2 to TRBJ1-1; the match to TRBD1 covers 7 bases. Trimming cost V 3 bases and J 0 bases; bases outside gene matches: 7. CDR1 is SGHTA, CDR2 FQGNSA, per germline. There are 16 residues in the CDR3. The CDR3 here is CASSFHRGDMNTEAFF. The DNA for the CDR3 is TGTGCCAGCAGCTTCCACAGGGGCGATATGAACACTGAAGCTTTCTTT.

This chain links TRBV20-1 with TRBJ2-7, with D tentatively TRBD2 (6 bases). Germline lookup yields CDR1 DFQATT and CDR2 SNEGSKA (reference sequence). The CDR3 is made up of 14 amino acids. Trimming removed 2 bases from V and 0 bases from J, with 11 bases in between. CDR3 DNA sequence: TGCAGTGCTAGAAATCGGGGGTCCTCCTACGAGCAGTACTTC. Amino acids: CSARNRGSSYEQYF.

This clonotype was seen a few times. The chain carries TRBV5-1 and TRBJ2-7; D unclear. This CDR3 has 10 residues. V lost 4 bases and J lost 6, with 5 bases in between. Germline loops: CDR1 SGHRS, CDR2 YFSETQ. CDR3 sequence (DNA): TGCGCCAGCAGCCAAGTCGAGCAGTACTTC. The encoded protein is CASSQVEQYF.

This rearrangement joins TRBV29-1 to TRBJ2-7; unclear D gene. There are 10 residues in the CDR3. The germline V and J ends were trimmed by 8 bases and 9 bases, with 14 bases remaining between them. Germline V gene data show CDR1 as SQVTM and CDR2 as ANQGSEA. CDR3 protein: CSQDSSTQYF. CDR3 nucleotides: TGCAGCCAAGATTCATCCACGCAGTACTTC.

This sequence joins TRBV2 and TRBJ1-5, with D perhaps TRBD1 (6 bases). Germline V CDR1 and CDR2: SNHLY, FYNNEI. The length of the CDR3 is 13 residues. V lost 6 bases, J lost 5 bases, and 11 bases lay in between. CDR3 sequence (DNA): TGTGCCAGCAGGAGGACAGCCGATCAGCCCCAGCATTTT. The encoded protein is CASRRTADQPQHF.

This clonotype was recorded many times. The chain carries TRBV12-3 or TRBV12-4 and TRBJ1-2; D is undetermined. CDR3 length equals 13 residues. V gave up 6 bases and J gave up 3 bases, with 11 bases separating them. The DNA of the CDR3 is TGTGCCAGCAGCTTGGGTCGAGACTATGGCTACACCTTC. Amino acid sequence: CASSLGRDYGYTF.

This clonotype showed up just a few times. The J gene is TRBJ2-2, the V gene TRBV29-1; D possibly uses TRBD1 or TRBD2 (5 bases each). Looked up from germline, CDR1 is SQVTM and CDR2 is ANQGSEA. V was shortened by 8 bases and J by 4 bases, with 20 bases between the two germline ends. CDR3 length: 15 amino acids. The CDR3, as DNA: TGCAGCCCCCTAACAACGGCAGGGAGCACCGGGGAGCTGTTTTTT. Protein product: CSPLTTAGSTGELFF.